This TCR beta chain was recovered during a study of control samples from healthy donors and cancer patients. Unmatched junction bases numbered 3, after V lost 2 bases and J lost 2 bases. CDR1 and CDR2 (germline): MDHEN, SYDVKM. This CDR3 is built from 16 residues. Clones were read by immunoSEQ multiplex PCR, and TCRdb kept only the in-frame ones, dropping some. Here the sample spans around 42,000 clones, approximately 87% being singletons. The sample comprised blood. The source is a man between 60 and 70 years old in good health. The chain links TRBV28 to TRBJ2-1, with 10 bases matching TRBD1. The CDR3 spells CASSLTGTGAYNEQFF. The CDR3 DNA is TGTGCCAGCAGTTTAACCGGGACAGGGGCCTACAATGAGCAGTTCTTC.